This TCR beta chain was captured by sequencing in a study of early T cells in non-severe SARS-CoV-2 infection. TCRdb reprocessed the 5' RACE reads with MiXCR, giving one entry per CDR3 protein. Here the sample spans approximately 70,000 distinct CDR3 sequences, 10% to 15% being singletons. CDR1 is SGHRS, CDR2 YFSETQ, per germline. V was shortened by 1 base and J by 0 bases, with 11 bases between the two germline ends. The CDR3 spans 15 residues. This TCR was recovered from an adult who was a healthcare worker with PCR-confirmed SARS-CoV-2 infection or an uninfected control (not recorded which). Sequenced sample: whole blood. The chain has TRBV5-1 and TRBJ2-7; a weak D match, TRBD1 (6 bases). This CDR3 reads CASSLSRGSSYEQYF. The CDR3 DNA is TGCGCCAGCAGCTTGTCCAGGGGAAGCTCCTACGAGCAGTACTTC.